The rows below give T cell receptor beta chains drawn from one sample of a study of T cells in Graves' hyperthyroidism and ophthalmopathy. TCRdb itself ran the multiplex PCR reads through MiXCR, one entry per CDR3 protein. Among nearly 750,000 distinct CDR3 sequences listed, over 35% were seen once. Sequenced: blood. The receptors here all came from a woman aged 40 to 50 with Graves' hyperthyroidism. The CDR3 runs from the conserved cysteine through the conserved F or W. Each record gives: D gene, clone size, V gene, J gene, CDR3 protein, CDR3 DNA. The D gene is left open where the match is weak. For some rows the clone size is stated as once, few or many, or as a class when expanded; others skip it.

d_call: -; clone_size: many; v_call: TRBV6-5; j_call: TRBJ1-5; cdr3_aa: CASSYSRGLAQHF; cdr3_nt: TGTGCCAGCAGTTACTCGAGAGGGTTGGCCCAGCATTTT
d_call: -; clone_size: many; v_call: TRBV5-1; j_call: TRBJ1-2; cdr3_aa: CASSWRAGARDGYTF; cdr3_nt: TGCGCCAGCAGCTGGAGGGCAGGGGCCAGGGATGGCTACACCTTC
d_call: -; clone_size: -; v_call: TRBV9; j_call: TRBJ2-3; cdr3_aa: CASSPNSQAGDTQYF; cdr3_nt: TGTGCCAGCAGTCCCAACAGCCAGGCGGGAGATACGCAGTATTTT
d_call: -; clone_size: -; v_call: TRBV10-3; j_call: TRBJ2-5; cdr3_aa: CASTKEGRETQYF; cdr3_nt: TGTGCCAGCACAAAGGAGGGGCGGGAGACCCAGTACTTC
d_call: -; clone_size: many; v_call: TRBV9; j_call: TRBJ1-2; cdr3_aa: CASSGPSVYGYTF; cdr3_nt: TGTGCCAGCAGCGGACCGTCAGTCTATGGCTACACCTTC
d_call: TRBD1; clone_size: -; v_call: TRBV10-3; j_call: TRBJ1-2; cdr3_aa: CAITLGTVNYGYTF; cdr3_nt: TGTGCCATCACCCTAGGGACAGTTAACTATGGCTACACCTTC
d_call: TRBD2; clone_size: -; v_call: TRBV7-2; j_call: TRBJ2-2; cdr3_aa: CASSPYPPGSGEGGELFF; cdr3_nt: TGTGCCAGCAGCCCCTATCCACCCGGTAGCGGGGAAGGCGGGGAGCTGTTTTTT
d_call: -; clone_size: few; v_call: TRBV10-3; j_call: TRBJ1-4; cdr3_aa: CASRAREKLFF; cdr3_nt: TGTGCCAGCAGGGCGCGGGAAAAACTGTTTTTT
d_call: -; clone_size: many; v_call: TRBV6-5; j_call: TRBJ2-5; cdr3_aa: CASSYSSGQETQYF; cdr3_nt: TGTGCCAGCAGTTACTCTAGCGGACAAGAGACCCAGTACTTC
d_call: -; clone_size: -; v_call: TRBV7-2; j_call: TRBJ1-2; cdr3_aa: CASSQYYGYTF; cdr3_nt: TGTGCCAGCAGCCAATACTATGGCTACACCTTC
d_call: -; clone_size: few; v_call: TRBV19; j_call: TRBJ2-2; cdr3_aa: CASSIPPYREVSTGELFF; cdr3_nt: TGTGCCAGTAGTATCCCGCCGTACAGGGAAGTGAGCACCGGGGAGCTGTTTTTT
d_call: -; clone_size: -; v_call: TRBV12-3/TRBV12-4; j_call: TRBJ2-7; cdr3_aa: CASSSLLDYEQYF; cdr3_nt: TGTGCCAGCAGTTCCCTACTGGACTACGAGCAGTACTTC
d_call: -; clone_size: many; v_call: TRBV7-8; j_call: TRBJ1-4; cdr3_aa: CASSSPLREKLFF; cdr3_nt: TGTGCCAGCAGCTCCCCTTTACGTGAAAAACTGTTTTTT
d_call: TRBD1; clone_size: many; v_call: TRBV15; j_call: TRBJ1-3; cdr3_aa: CATSRAQGAPGNTIYF; cdr3_nt: TGTGCCACCAGCAGAGCGCAGGGGGCGCCTGGAAACACCATATATTTT
d_call: TRBD1; clone_size: few; v_call: TRBV2; j_call: TRBJ2-7; cdr3_aa: CASRGLSRGTGDDEQYF; cdr3_nt: TGCGCCAGCAGGGGATTATCTCGCGGGACAGGGGACGACGAGCAGTACTTC
d_call: -; clone_size: -; v_call: TRBV20-1; j_call: TRBJ1-1; cdr3_aa: CSARDWESEDTEAFF; cdr3_nt: TGCAGTGCTAGAGATTGGGAGTCCGAGGACACTGAAGCTTTCTTT
d_call: -; clone_size: -; v_call: TRBV20-1; j_call: TRBJ1-1; cdr3_aa: CSARVLKVSGAEAFF; cdr3_nt: TGCAGTGCTCGGGTTCTAAAGGTTTCGGGGGCTGAAGCTTTCTTT
d_call: TRBD1; clone_size: few; v_call: TRBV20-1; j_call: TRBJ2-7; cdr3_aa: CSARWDRGAYEQYF; cdr3_nt: TGCAGTGCTAGATGGGACAGGGGGGCCTACGAGCAGTACTTC
d_call: TRBD2; clone_size: -; v_call: TRBV7-2; j_call: TRBJ2-1; cdr3_aa: CASIPGLAHNEQFF; cdr3_nt: TGTGCCAGCATCCCTGGACTAGCGCACAATGAGCAGTTCTTC
d_call: -; clone_size: -; v_call: TRBV7-2; j_call: TRBJ2-5; cdr3_aa: CASSLKWKRETQYF; cdr3_nt: TGTGCCAGCAGTTTAAAGTGGAAACGGGAGACCCAGTACTTC
d_call: -; clone_size: -; v_call: TRBV9; j_call: TRBJ1-2; cdr3_aa: CASSQDGGGDYGYTF; cdr3_nt: TGTGCCAGCAGCCAAGATGGAGGGGGAGACTATGGCTACACCTTC
d_call: -; clone_size: -; v_call: TRBV20-1; j_call: TRBJ1-2; cdr3_aa: CSATETPGQTLNYGYTF; cdr3_nt: TGCAGTGCTACGGAAACACCGGGACAAACCCTTAACTATGGCTACACCTTC
d_call: -; clone_size: many; v_call: TRBV5-5; j_call: TRBJ1-1; cdr3_aa: CASSSWLEEAFF; cdr3_nt: TGTGCCAGCAGCTCATGGTTGGAAGAAGCTTTCTTT
d_call: -; clone_size: -; v_call: TRBV12-3/TRBV12-4; j_call: TRBJ1-1; cdr3_aa: CASSFSSSIPEAFF; cdr3_nt: TGTGCCAGCAGTTTTTCGTCGTCAATCCCTGAAGCTTTCTTT
d_call: -; clone_size: few; v_call: TRBV7-9; j_call: TRBJ1-5; cdr3_aa: CASSPVPGSRGQNQPQHF; cdr3_nt: TGTGCCAGCAGCCCCGTCCCCGGCAGCCGGGGCCAGAATCAGCCCCAGCATTTT
d_call: TRBD1; clone_size: -; v_call: TRBV7-2; j_call: TRBJ1-6; cdr3_aa: CASSAQGVLNSPLHF; cdr3_nt: TGTGCCAGCAGCGCACAGGGGGTCCTGAATTCACCCCTCCACTTT
d_call: -; clone_size: -; v_call: TRBV4-3; j_call: TRBJ1-4; cdr3_aa: CASSQGAGVEKLFF; cdr3_nt: TGCGCCAGCAGCCAAGGGGCAGGGGTGGAAAAACTGTTTTTT
d_call: -; clone_size: -; v_call: TRBV9; j_call: TRBJ2-7; cdr3_aa: CASSVMESSYEQYF; cdr3_nt: TGTGCCAGCAGCGTAATGGAAAGCTCCTACGAGCAGTACTTC
d_call: -; clone_size: -; v_call: TRBV6-5; j_call: TRBJ2-5; cdr3_aa: CASSLTGGPWETQYF; cdr3_nt: TGTGCCAGCAGCTTGACCGGGGGCCCTTGGGAGACCCAGTACTTC
d_call: TRBD1; clone_size: -; v_call: TRBV7-3; j_call: TRBJ2-6; cdr3_aa: CASSLTPQGEFSGANVLTF; cdr3_nt: TGTGCCAGCAGCTTAACGCCGCAGGGGGAGTTCTCTGGGGCCAACGTCCTGACTTTC
d_call: -; clone_size: many; v_call: TRBV20-1; j_call: TRBJ2-6; cdr3_aa: CSARGRDITGANVLTF; cdr3_nt: TGCAGTGCTAGAGGGCGGGACATAACTGGGGCCAACGTCCTGACTTTC
d_call: -; clone_size: -; v_call: TRBV25-1; j_call: TRBJ1-2; cdr3_aa: CASSGGPAANCGYTF; cdr3_nt: TGTGCCAGCAGTGGGGGGCCTGCAGCTAACTGTGGCTACACCTTC
d_call: -; clone_size: -; v_call: TRBV10-3; j_call: TRBJ2-7; cdr3_aa: CAISGTGYYEQYF; cdr3_nt: TGTGCCATCAGTGGAACCGGTTACTACGAGCAGTACTTC
d_call: TRBD1; clone_size: few; v_call: TRBV4-3; j_call: TRBJ2-7; cdr3_aa: CASSQVDRGGSYEQYF; cdr3_nt: TGCGCCAGCAGCCAAGTTGACAGGGGGGGGTCCTACGAGCAGTACTTC
d_call: -; clone_size: -; v_call: TRBV20-1; j_call: TRBJ1-1; cdr3_aa: CSAMGLAGAEAFF; cdr3_nt: TGCAGTGCTATGGGGCTAGCGGGGGCTGAAGCTTTCTTT
d_call: -; clone_size: -; v_call: TRBV10-3; j_call: TRBJ1-6; cdr3_aa: CAISPDAGGNLPLHF; cdr3_nt: TGTGCCATCAGTCCTGATGCAGGAGGGAATTTACCCCTCCACTTT
d_call: -; clone_size: few; v_call: TRBV9; j_call: TRBJ1-2; cdr3_aa: CASSVGPGAFLHGYTF; cdr3_nt: TGTGCCAGCAGCGTAGGTCCAGGGGCCTTCCTCCATGGCTACACCTTC
d_call: -; clone_size: many; v_call: TRBV9; j_call: TRBJ1-3; cdr3_aa: CASSLVAGGGNTIYF; cdr3_nt: TGTGCCAGCAGCCTCGTCGCGGGCGGAGGAAACACCATATATTTT
d_call: -; clone_size: few; v_call: TRBV12-3/TRBV12-4; j_call: TRBJ1-1; cdr3_aa: CASSSGPGITAFF; cdr3_nt: TGTGCCAGCAGCTCCGGGCCCGGAATCACGGCTTTCTTT
d_call: -; clone_size: -; v_call: TRBV6-5; j_call: TRBJ1-2; cdr3_aa: CASSGTDIYGYTF; cdr3_nt: TGTGCCAGCAGTGGGACTGACATCTATGGCTACACCTTC
d_call: -; clone_size: few; v_call: TRBV12-3/TRBV12-4; j_call: TRBJ2-2; cdr3_aa: CASRNRQAKRSTGELFF; cdr3_nt: TGTGCCAGCAGAAACCGACAGGCCAAACGGTCCACCGGGGAGCTGTTTTTT